The rows below give T cell receptor beta chains drawn from one sample of a study of beta chain features in type 1 diabetes. Libraries were prepared by immunoSEQ multiplex PCR; TCRdb keeps only in-frame clonotypes and omits some of them. The sample lists roughly 180,000 clones; about 13% were seen once. Sequencing was carried out using central memory CD4+ T cells from blood. The origin of the receptors is a woman aged 18-29 years in good health. Both conserved end residues are part of each CDR3. Fields, in order: V gene, clone size, J gene, D gene, CDR3 protein, CDR3 DNA. The D gene is left open where the match is weak. Size is omitted from some rows. Given values are once, few, many or a class for expanded clones.

TRBV5-4	few	TRBJ1-2	.	CASSPRTEDYGYTF	TGTGCCAGCAGCCCCCGGACAGAAGACTATGGCTACACCTTC
TRBV11-2	.	TRBJ2-3	.	CASSGTNTDTQYF	TGTGCCAGCAGCGGGACAAACACAGATACGCAGTATTTT
TRBV9	few	TRBJ2-5	.	CASSVGFGVQYF	TGTGCCAGCAGCGTAGGTTTCGGGGTCCAGTACTTC
TRBV4-1	few	TRBJ2-7	.	CASSQAGEHEQYF	TGCGCCAGCAGCCAAGCGGGGGAGCACGAGCAGTACTTC
TRBV21-1	many	TRBJ2-1	.	CASSKLTSRVRNEQFF	TGTGCCAGCAGCAAGTTAACTAGTCGGGTACGCAATGAGCAGTTCTTC
TRBV15	many	TRBJ1-5	.	CATSRDPGGNQPQHF	TGTGCCACCAGCAGAGACCCGGGGGGCAATCAGCCCCAGCATTTT
TRBV5-1	few	TRBJ2-1	.	CASSLVPAPENEQFF	TGCGCCAGCAGCTTGGTACCGGCGCCGGAGAATGAGCAGTTCTTC
TRBV7-2	few	TRBJ1-1	.	CASSFSIGQTNTEAFF	TGTGCCAGCAGCTTCTCAATAGGACAGACGAACACTGAAGCTTTCTTT
TRBV28	few	TRBJ1-2	.	CASSLRAYGYTF	TGTGCCAGCAGTTTGAGGGCATACGGCTACACCTTC
TRBV19	few	TRBJ2-1	TRBD2	CASSIASGRYDEQFF	TGTGCCAGTAGTATAGCTAGCGGGAGGTACGATGAGCAGTTCTTC
TRBV7-3	.	TRBJ1-1	.	CASSLTGGTEAFF	TGTGCCAGCAGCTTAACCGGGGGGACTGAAGCTTTCTTT
TRBV28	.	TRBJ2-5	TRBD1	CASRTPGTGGMAQYF	TGTGCCAGCAGAACCCCCGGGACAGGGGGCATGGCCCAGTACTTC
TRBV29-1	.	TRBJ2-1	.	CSANGAAGNNEQFF	TGCAGCGCCAATGGAGCGGCGGGAAACAATGAGCAGTTCTTC
TRBV28	few	TRBJ1-5	.	CASSSGQGNQPQHF	TGTGCCAGCAGTTCAGGGCAGGGCAATCAGCCCCAGCATTTT
TRBV19	few	TRBJ2-3	.	CASSQGSSTDTQYF	TGTGCCAGTAGCCAGGGCTCTAGCACAGATACGCAGTATTTT
TRBV30	.	TRBJ2-7	.	CAWSVAGRQYF	TGTGCCTGGAGTGTGGCAGGGCGGCAGTACTTC
TRBV11-2	.	TRBJ1-5	.	CASSSSLQPQHF	TGTGCCAGCAGCTCGAGCTTGCAGCCCCAGCATTTT
TRBV19	.	TRBJ1-5	TRBD1	CASSGQGGRQPQHF	TGTGCCAGTAGTGGACAGGGTGGCCGTCAGCCCCAGCATTTT
TRBV25-1	few	TRBJ2-7	.	CASSRHSYEQYF	TGTGCCAGCAGCAGGCACTCCTACGAGCAGTACTTC
TRBV2	.	TRBJ1-4	.	CASSEALISTNEKLFF	TGTGCCAGCAGTGAAGCGCTAATTTCAACTAATGAAAAACTGTTTTTT
TRBV2	.	TRBJ2-1	TRBD2	CASSPTSDEQFF	TGTGCCAGCAGTCCTACTAGCGATGAGCAGTTCTTC
TRBV30	few	TRBJ1-5	.	CAWSLGRQSNQPQHF	TGTGCCTGGAGTCTAGGTAGGCAGTCCAATCAGCCCCAGCATTTT
TRBV29-1	few	TRBJ2-3	.	CSPTDERFGTQYF	TGCAGCCCCACCGACGAGAGGTTCGGTACGCAGTATTTT